Sequencing of this T cell receptor (beta chain) was carried out in a study of blood T cell repertoires in COVID-19. Study-level background: Acute and convalescent COVID-19 specimens originated in the United States, Italy and Spain. Sample material is recorded as cDNA or gDNA derived from T cells, B-cell-depleted T cells, or PBMCs.

The V segment lost 6 bases and the J segment 1 base; nucleotides outside the gene matches: 1. This CDR3 region has 13 residues. In germline, CDR1 is MNHEY, CDR2 SVGAGI. Authors' processing steps: Amplification with reference gene primers provided the estimates of nucleated cell counts. Repertoires were generated with immunoSEQ multiplex PCR, while TCRdb's copy carries only in-frame clones and drops some. That table furnishes V, J and clone size, whereas the DNA furnished D and trimming. The sample has 150,000 to 200,000 clones; roughly four fifths are singletons. The sequencing input was peripheral blood. The receptor comes from a woman of 80 years or more with acute or convalescent COVID-19. This rearrangement joins TRBV6-5 to TRBJ1-1; 8 bases line up with TRBD1. The CDR3 here is CASRDRANTEAFF. The DNA for the CDR3 is TGTGCCAGCAGGGACAGGGCGAACACTGAAGCTTTCTTT.